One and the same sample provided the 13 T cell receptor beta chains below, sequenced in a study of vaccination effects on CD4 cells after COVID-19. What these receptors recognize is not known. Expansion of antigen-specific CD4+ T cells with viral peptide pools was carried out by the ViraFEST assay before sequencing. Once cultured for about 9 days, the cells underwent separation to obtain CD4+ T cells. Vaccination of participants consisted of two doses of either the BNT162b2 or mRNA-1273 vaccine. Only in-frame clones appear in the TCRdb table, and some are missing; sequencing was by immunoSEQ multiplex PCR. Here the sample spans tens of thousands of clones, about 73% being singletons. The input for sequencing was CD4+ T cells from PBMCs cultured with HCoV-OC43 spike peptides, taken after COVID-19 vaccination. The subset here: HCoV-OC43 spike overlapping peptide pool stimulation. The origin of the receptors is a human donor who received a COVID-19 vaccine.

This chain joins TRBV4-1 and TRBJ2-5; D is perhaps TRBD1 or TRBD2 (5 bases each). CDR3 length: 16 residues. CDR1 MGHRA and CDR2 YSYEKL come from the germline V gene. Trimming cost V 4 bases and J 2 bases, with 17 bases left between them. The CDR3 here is CASSRTWSGAQETQYF. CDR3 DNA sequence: TGCGCCAGCAGCCGCACGTGGTCCGGGGCTCAAGAGACCCAGTACTTC.

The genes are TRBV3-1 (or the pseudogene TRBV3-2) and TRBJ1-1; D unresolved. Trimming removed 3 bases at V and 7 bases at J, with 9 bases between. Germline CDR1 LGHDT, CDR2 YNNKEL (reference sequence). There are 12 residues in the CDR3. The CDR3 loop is CASSHRALEAFF. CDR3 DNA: TGTGCCAGCAGCCACCGGGCCCTTGAAGCTTTCTTT.

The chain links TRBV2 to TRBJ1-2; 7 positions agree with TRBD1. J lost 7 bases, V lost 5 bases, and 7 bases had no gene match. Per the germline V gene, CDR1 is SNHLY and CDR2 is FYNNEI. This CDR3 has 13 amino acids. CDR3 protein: CASSYTGVSGYTF. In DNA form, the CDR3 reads TGTGCCAGCAGTTATACAGGGGTCTCTGGCTACACCTTC.

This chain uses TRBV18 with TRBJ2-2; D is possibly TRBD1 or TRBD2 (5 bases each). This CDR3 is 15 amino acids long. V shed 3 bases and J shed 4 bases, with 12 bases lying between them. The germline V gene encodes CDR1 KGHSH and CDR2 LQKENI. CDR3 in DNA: TGTGCCAGCTCACCTGGGGGATCGGGCACCGGGGAGCTGTTTTTT. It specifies CASSPGGSGTGELFF.

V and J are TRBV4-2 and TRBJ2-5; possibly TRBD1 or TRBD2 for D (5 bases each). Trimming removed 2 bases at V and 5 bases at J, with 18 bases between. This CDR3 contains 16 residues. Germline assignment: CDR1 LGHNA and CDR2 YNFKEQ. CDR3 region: CASSQRVGTPFETQYF. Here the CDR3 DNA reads TGTGCCAGCAGCCAACGCGTCGGGACCCCATTTGAGACCCAGTACTTC.

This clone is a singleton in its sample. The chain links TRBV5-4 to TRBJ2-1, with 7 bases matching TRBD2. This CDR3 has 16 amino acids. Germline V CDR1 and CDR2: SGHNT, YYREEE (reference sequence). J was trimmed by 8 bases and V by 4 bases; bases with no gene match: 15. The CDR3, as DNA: TGTGCCAGCAGCCCGGCGCGGGGGTCGGTGGTTGATGAGCAGTTCTTC. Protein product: CASSPARGSVVDEQFF.

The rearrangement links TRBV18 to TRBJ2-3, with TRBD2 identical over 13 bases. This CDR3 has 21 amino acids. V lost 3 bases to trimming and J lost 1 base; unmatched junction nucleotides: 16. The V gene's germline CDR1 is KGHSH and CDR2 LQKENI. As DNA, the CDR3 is TGTGCCAGCTCACCGCGACGACTAGCGGGGGGCCGGTCACAGGGCACAGATACGCAGTATTTT. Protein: CASSPRRLAGGRSQGTDTQYF.

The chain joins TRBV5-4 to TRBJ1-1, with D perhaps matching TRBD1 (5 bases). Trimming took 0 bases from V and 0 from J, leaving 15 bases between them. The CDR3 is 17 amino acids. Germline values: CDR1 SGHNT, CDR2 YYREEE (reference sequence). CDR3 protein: CASSLGGGVFMNTEAFF. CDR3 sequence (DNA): TGTGCCAGCAGCTTGGGGGGGGGAGTTTTTATGAACACTGAAGCTTTCTTT.

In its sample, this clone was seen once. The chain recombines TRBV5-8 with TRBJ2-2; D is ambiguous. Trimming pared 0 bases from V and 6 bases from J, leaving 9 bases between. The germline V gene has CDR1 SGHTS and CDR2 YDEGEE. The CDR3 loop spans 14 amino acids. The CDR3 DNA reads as TGTGCCAGCAGCTTGGCCTTACGAGCCGGGGAGCTGTTTTTT. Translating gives CASSLALRAGELFF.

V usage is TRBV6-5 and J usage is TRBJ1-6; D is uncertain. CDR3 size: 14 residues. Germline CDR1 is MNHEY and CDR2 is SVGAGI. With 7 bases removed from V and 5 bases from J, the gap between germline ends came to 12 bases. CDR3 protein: CASIVNRNNSPLHF. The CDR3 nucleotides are TGTGCCAGCATTGTAAACCGAAATAATTCACCCCTCCACTTT.

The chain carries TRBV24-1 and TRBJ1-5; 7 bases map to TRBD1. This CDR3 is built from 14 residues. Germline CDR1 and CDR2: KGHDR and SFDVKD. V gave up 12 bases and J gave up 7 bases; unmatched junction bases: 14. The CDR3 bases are TGTGCCGTACAGTCAGGGGGAACGGGGCAGCCCCAGCATTTT. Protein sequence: CAVQSGGTGQPQHF.

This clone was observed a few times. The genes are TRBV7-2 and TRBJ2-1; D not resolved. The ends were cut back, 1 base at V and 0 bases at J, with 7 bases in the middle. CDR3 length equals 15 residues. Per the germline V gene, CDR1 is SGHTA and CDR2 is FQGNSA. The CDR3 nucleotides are TGTGCCAGCAGCTTAGAAAAACTCTCCTACAATGAGCAGTTCTTC. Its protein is CASSLEKLSYNEQFF.

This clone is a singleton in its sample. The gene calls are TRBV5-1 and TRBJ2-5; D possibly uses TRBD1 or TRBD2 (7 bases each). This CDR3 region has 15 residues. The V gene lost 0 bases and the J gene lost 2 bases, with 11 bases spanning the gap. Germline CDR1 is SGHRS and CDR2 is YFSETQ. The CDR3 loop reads CASSLGGGQQETQYF. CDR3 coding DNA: TGCGCCAGCAGCTTGGGGGGGGGACAGCAAGAGACCCAGTACTTC.